The sequence of this T cell receptor beta chain was determined in a study of T-cell reconstitution after alpha-beta-depleted transplantation in children. Unique molecular identifiers were built into the TCRbeta library. TCRdb used MiXCR to reprocess the PCR reads, holding one entry per CDR3 protein. The profile covers hundreds of thousands of distinct CDR3 sequences, with around 17% appearing a single time and about 1.1% taken by the ten largest. Sequencing was performed on PBMCs from the stem cell graft donor, taken from the stem cell graft. This sequence originates from a human donor who donated a stem cell graft to a child with acute myeloid leukemia.

CDR3 amino acids: CSARGTGIADTEAFF. CDR3 nucleotide sequence: TGCAGTGCTAGAGGGACAGGGATAGCGGACACTGAAGCTTTCTTT. The V call is TRBV20-1, the J call TRBJ1-1; 8 nucleotides agree with TRBD1. The length of the CDR3 is 15 residues. Germline CDR1 reads DFQATT; CDR2 reads SNEGSKA (reference sequence). Trimming took 1 base from V and 3 from J; bases not matched to a gene: 7.